Listed here is a single T cell receptor (beta chain). The antigen remains undetermined. These data come from a study of T cell responses to AZD1222 COVID-19 vaccine. Across the study: Second doses were pooled across both intervals (about 4 or about 12 weeks).

The CDR3 is 15 residues long. Germline loops: CDR1 KGHDR, CDR2 SFDVKD. V lost 2 bases to trimming and J lost 3 bases; unmatched junction nucleotides: 4. Whole-study findings and limits: Clonal diversity was possibly underestimated, and white British individuals and females predominated among donors.

Libraries were prepared by immunoSEQ multiplex PCR; TCRdb keeps only in-frame clonotypes and omits some of them. Among some 150,000 clones listed, 80% to 90% were seen once. The V call is TRBV24-1, the J call TRBJ1-2, with TRBD1 matching over 8 bases. The receptor was isolated from an adult in good health. The input for sequencing was peripheral blood, taken on day 0 of AZD1222 vaccination. CDR3 region: CATSDYGQGDYGYTF. The DNA of the CDR3 is TGTGCCACCAGTGATTACGGACAGGGAGACTATGGCTACACCTTC.